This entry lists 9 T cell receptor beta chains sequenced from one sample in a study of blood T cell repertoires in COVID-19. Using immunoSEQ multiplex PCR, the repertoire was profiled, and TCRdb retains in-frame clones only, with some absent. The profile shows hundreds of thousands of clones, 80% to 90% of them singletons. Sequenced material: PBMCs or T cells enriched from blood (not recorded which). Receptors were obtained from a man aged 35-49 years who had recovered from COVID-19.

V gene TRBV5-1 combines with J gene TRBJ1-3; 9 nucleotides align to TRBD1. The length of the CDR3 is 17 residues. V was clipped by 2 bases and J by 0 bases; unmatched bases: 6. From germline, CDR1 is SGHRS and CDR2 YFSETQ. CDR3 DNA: TGCGCCAGCAGCTTAACAGGGGGCGCGTTCTCTGGAAACACCATATATTTT. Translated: CASSLTGGAFSGNTIYF.

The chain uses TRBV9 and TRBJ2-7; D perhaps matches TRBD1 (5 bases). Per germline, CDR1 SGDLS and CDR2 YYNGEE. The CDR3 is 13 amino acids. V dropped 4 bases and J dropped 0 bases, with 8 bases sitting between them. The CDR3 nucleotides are TGTGCCAGCAGCTATGGGGCCTCCTACGAGCAGTACTTC. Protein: CASSYGASYEQYF.

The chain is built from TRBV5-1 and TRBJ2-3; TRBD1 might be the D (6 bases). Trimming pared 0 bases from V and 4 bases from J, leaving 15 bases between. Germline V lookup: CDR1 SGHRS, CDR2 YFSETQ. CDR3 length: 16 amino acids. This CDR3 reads CASSLEARGGADTQYF. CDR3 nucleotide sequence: TGCGCCAGCAGCTTGGAAGCCAGGGGTGGAGCAGATACGCAGTATTTT.

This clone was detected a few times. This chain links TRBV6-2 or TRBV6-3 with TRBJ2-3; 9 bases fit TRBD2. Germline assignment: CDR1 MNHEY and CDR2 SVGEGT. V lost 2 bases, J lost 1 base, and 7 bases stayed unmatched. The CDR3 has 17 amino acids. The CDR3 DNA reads TGTGCCAGCAGTTACGGGGTTGAGCGGGAGGGCACAGATACGCAGTATTTT. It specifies CASSYGVEREGTDTQYF.

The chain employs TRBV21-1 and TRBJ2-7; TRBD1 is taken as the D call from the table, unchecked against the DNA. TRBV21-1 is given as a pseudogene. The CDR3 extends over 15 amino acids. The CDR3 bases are TGTGCCAGCAGCAAGCGGACAAAGACTCTGCGGGAGCAGTACTTC. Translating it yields CASSKRTKTLREQYF.

Here the CDR3 reads CASGGPVPYEQYF. The CDR3 region has the DNA TGTGCCAGCGGCGGCCCGGTCCCCTACGAGCAGTACTTC. The chain couples TRBV28 to TRBJ2-7; D is uncertain. The germline V and J ends were trimmed by 8 bases and 2 bases, with 13 bases remaining between them. Germline assignment: CDR1 MDHEN and CDR2 SYDVKM. This CDR3 spans 13 amino acids.

This CDR3 is CASSKGLQETQYF. The CDR3 region has the DNA TGCGCCAGCAGCAAGGGACTCCAAGAGACCCAGTACTTC. The chain has TRBV5-1 and TRBJ2-5; tentatively, D is TRBD2 (6 bases). This CDR3 region has 13 residues. Trimming removed 4 bases at V and 1 base at J, with 8 bases between. Germline V lookup: CDR1 SGHRS, CDR2 YFSETQ. Looking up the rest from reference TRBV5-1 and TRBJ2-5 gives the full variable domain: KAGVTQTPRYLIKTRGQQVTLSCSPISGHRSVSWYQQTPGQGLQFLFEYFSETQRNKGNFPGRFSGRQFSNSRSEMNVSTLELGDSALYLCASSKGLQETQYFGPGTRLLVL.

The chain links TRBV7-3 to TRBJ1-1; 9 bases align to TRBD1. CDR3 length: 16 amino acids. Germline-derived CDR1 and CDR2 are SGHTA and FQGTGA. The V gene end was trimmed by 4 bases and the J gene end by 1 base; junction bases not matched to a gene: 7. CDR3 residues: CASSSGTGSPNTEAFF. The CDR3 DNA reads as TGTGCCAGCAGCTCTGGGACAGGGAGCCCGAACACTGAAGCTTTCTTT.

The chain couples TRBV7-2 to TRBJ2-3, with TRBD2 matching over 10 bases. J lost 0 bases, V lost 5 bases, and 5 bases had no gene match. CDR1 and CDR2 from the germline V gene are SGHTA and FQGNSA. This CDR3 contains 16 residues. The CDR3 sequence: CASSTRAGGSTDTQYF. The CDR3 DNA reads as TGTGCCAGCAGCACAAGAGCGGGGGGGAGCACAGATACGCAGTATTTT. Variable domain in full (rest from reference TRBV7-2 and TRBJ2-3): GAGVSQSPSNKVTEKGKDVELRCDPISGHTALYWYRQSLGQGLEFLIYFQGNSAPDKSGLPSDRFSAERTGGSVSTLTIQRTQQEDSAVYLCASSTRAGGSTDTQYFGPGTRLTVL.